Each of the 22 T cell receptor beta chains below was sequenced from the same sample in a study of control samples from healthy donors and cancer patients. The repertoire was sequenced with immunoSEQ multiplex PCR; TCRdb's copy has only in-frame clones and lacks some. The table includes 150,000 to 200,000 clones, approximately 94% detected once. Sequences were obtained from PBMCs. Receptors were obtained from a man between 60 and 75 years old with colorectal cancer.

V and J are TRBV29-1 and TRBJ1-1; D is perhaps TRBD1 (5 bases). With 4 bases removed from V and 4 bases from J, the gap between germline ends came to 7 bases. Germline V gives CDR1 SQVTM, CDR2 ANQGSEA. The CDR3 runs to 11 residues. CDR3 protein: CSVARATEAFF. The CDR3 bases are TGCAGCGTTGCCAGGGCCACTGAAGCTTTCTTT.

This chain uses TRBV9 with TRBJ2-2; 9 bases match TRBD2. This CDR3 is built from 16 residues. Germline CDR1 SGDLS, CDR2 YYNGEE. Unmatched junction bases numbered 9, after V lost 4 bases and J lost 5 bases. Written as DNA, the CDR3 is TGTGCCAGCAGCCTCGCGGGGGGGCTAGAAACCGGGGAGCTGTTTTTT. It yields the protein CASSLAGGLETGELFF.

This chain's CDR3 is CASSLEGRSLRAFF. CDR3 nucleotides: TGTGCCAGTAGTTTGGAGGGGCGAAGTTTGAGAGCTTTCTTT. V is TRBV19 and J is TRBJ1-1; possible D gene TRBD1, 5 bases. From germline, CDR1 is LNHDA and CDR2 SQIVND (reference sequence). The CDR3 sequence is 14 residues long. Trimming removed 5 bases at V and 10 bases at J, with 20 bases between.

The V and J genes are TRBV5-1 and TRBJ2-2; 8 positions match TRBD1. Germline values: CDR1 SGHRS, CDR2 YFSETQ. V was pared by 4 bases and J by 6 bases, with 5 bases of the junction left unmatched. The CDR3 contains 14 residues. CDR3 DNA: TGCGCCAGCAGCACGGGACAGGCCCCCGGGGAGCTGTTTTTT. Amino acid sequence: CASSTGQAPGELFF.

The rearrangement uses TRBV3-1 (or the pseudogene TRBV3-2) and TRBJ2-1; the D is unclear. This CDR3 is built from 14 residues. V lost 4 bases and J lost 4, with 11 bases in between. CDR1 is LGHDT and CDR2 is YNNKEL in the germline V gene (reference sequence). The chain's CDR3 is CASSPPDPYNEQFF. CDR3 coding DNA: TGTGCCAGCAGCCCCCCCGACCCTTACAATGAGCAGTTCTTC.

The CDR3 loop reads CASSPQGETDYGYTF. The CDR3 DNA reads TGCGCCAGCAGCCCTCAGGGGGAGACCGACTATGGCTACACCTTC. The chain uses TRBV4-3 and TRBJ1-2, with 7 bases matching TRBD1. This CDR3 is 15 amino acids long. The junction had 8 bases not matched to a gene; V was cut back by 4 bases and J by 3 bases. The germline V gene has CDR1 LGHNA and CDR2 YSLEER.

This chain joins TRBV28 and TRBJ2-2; no reliable D call. The CDR3 totals 16 residues. CDR1 and CDR2 from the germline V gene are MDHEN and SYDVKM. V gave up 2 bases and J gave up 0 bases, with 10 bases separating them. The CDR3 nucleotides read TGTGCCAGCAGTTTACTGGCTGACGCGAACACCGGGGAGCTGTTTTTT. Translating gives CASSLLADANTGELFF.

J is TRBJ2-7 and V is TRBV24-1, with D possibly being TRBD1 (6 bases). Between the trimmed V and J ends, which lost 12 bases and 9 bases, there was a span of 26 bases. The CDR3 has 14 amino acids. CDR1 and CDR2 (germline): KGHDR, SFDVKD. In DNA, the CDR3 is TGTGCCCACCAGAAGACAGGCTCTACCTCTGGGCAGTACTTC. This translates into CAHQKTGSTSGQYF.

This clone showed up just once. This rearrangement joins TRBV5-1 to TRBJ2-7; D is possibly TRBD2 (7 bases). In germline, CDR1 is SGHRS, CDR2 YFSETQ. V lost 2 bases and J 0 bases, leaving 12 bases between the germline ends. CDR3 length: 15 residues. The CDR3 DNA reads TGCGCCAGCAGCTTTTCGGGGGGCAGCTCCTACGAGCAGTACTTC. This translates into CASSFSGGSSYEQYF.

This clone was observed once. V is TRBV7-2 and J is TRBJ1-3; 7 bases are a match to TRBD1. The CDR3 covers 15 residues. Germline V gene sequence: CDR1 SGHTA, CDR2 FQGNSA. The J segment lost 0 bases and the V segment lost 2 bases, leaving 1 base of the junction unmatched. In DNA, the CDR3 is TGTGCCAGCAGCTTAAGACAGGGCTCTGGAAACACCATATATTTT. Amino acid sequence: CASSLRQGSGNTIYF. Full variable domain (rest looked up from reference TRBV7-2 and TRBJ1-3): GAGVSQSPSNKVTEKGKDVELRCDPISGHTALYWYRQSLGQGLEFLIYFQGNSAPDKSGLPSDRFSAERTGGSVSTLTIQRTQQEDSAVYLCASSLRQGSGNTIYFGEGSWLTVV.

The count of this clone is one. The chain has TRBV15 and TRBJ1-1; D remains unclear. This CDR3 spans 13 amino acids. V was pared by 0 bases and J by 10 bases, with 12 bases between. CDR1 and CDR2 (germline): LNHNV, YYDKDF (reference sequence). CDR3 amino acids: CATSRDLERTAFF. DNA for the CDR3: TGTGCCACCAGCAGAGATCTAGAAAGGACAGCTTTCTTT.

J is TRBJ1-2 and V is TRBV5-1, with TRBD1 matching over 8 bases. With 6 bases clipped from V and 4 bases from J, the junction kept 8 bases outside the gene matches. This CDR3 spans 14 amino acids. Germline-derived CDR1 and CDR2 are SGHRS and YFSETQ. The CDR3 is CASTAGTGSYGYTF. CDR3 DNA sequence: TGCGCCAGCACCGCCGGGACAGGCTCCTATGGCTACACCTTC.

For this clone: This sample also contains other DNA sequences that code for the same CDR3. Here the CDR3 reads CASSYSPGSNQPQHF. For the CDR3, the DNA is TGTGCCAGCAGTTACTCGCCCGGTAGCAATCAGCCCCAGCATTTT. The chain carries TRBV6-5 and TRBJ1-5; D is uncertain. CDR1 and CDR2 (germline): MNHEY, SVGAGI. The CDR3 is 15 amino acids. Trimming shortened V by 0 bases and J by 0 bases, and 6 bases separated the two germline ends.

The V and J genes are TRBV5-1 and TRBJ2-3; 13 bases are shared with TRBD2. Germline CDR1 and CDR2: SGHRS and YFSETQ. Germline trimming cut 4 bases from V and 5 bases from J; bases unmatched to any gene: 10. The CDR3 is 17 amino acids. CDR3 sequence: CASSPLAGGPKVDTQYF. In DNA form, the CDR3 reads TGCGCCAGCAGCCCACTAGCGGGGGGGCCTAAGGTAGATACGCAGTATTTT.

The chain couples TRBV7-2 to TRBJ1-5; D is unresolved. The V and J ends lost 3 bases and 0 bases respectively, with 18 bases between them. Germline V lookup: CDR1 SGHTA, CDR2 FQGNSA. The CDR3 contains 18 residues. CDR3 nucleotide sequence: TGTGCCAGCAGCTTCCCTCTGAGAGGCCCTTATAGCAATCAGCCCCAGCATTTT. Its translation is CASSFPLRGPYSNQPQHF.

The gene calls are TRBV5-1 and TRBJ1-4; no definite D call. In germline, CDR1 is SGHRS, CDR2 YFSETQ. The CDR3 sequence is 15 residues long. V shed 3 bases and J shed 8 bases, with 17 bases lying between them. CDR3 amino acids: CASSSARSAAEKLFF. CDR3 nucleotides: TGCGCCAGCAGCTCCGCCCGGTCCGCGGCCGAAAAACTGTTTTTT.

The V gene is TRBV2, the J gene TRBJ2-1, with 12 bases matching TRBD2. Per germline, CDR1 SNHLY and CDR2 FYNNEI. V lost 4 bases to trimming and J lost 2 bases; unmatched junction nucleotides: 0. This CDR3 contains 15 residues. The CDR3: CASSGTSGAYNEQFF. DNA of the CDR3: TGTGCCAGCAGTGGGACTAGCGGGGCCTACAATGAGCAGTTCTTC.

This clone is a singleton in its sample. J is TRBJ1-2 and V is TRBV5-1; possible D gene TRBD1, 5 bases. V dropped 0 bases and J dropped 0 bases, with 9 bases sitting between them. The germline V gene has CDR1 SGHRS and CDR2 YFSETQ. CDR3 length: 15 amino acids. CDR3 bases: TGCGCCAGCAGCTTGGTTGGGGGAGCTAACTATGGCTACACCTTC. Its translation is CASSLVGGANYGYTF.

The chain recombines TRBV15 with TRBJ1-1; D not resolved. The CDR3 length is 14 residues. V was shortened by 2 bases and J by 5 bases, with 12 bases between the two germline ends. CDR1 is LNHNV and CDR2 is YYDKDF in the germline V gene (reference sequence). CDR3 in amino acids: CATSRRLGETEAFF. The DNA for the CDR3 is TGTGCCACCAGCAGACGTCTCGGGGAAACTGAAGCTTTCTTT.

The V gene is TRBV5-1, the J gene TRBJ2-7; a possible D gene is TRBD1 (6 bases). The CDR3 runs to 16 residues. The V end was cut by 4 bases, the J end by 0 bases, with 17 bases between. The germline CDR1 and CDR2 sequences are SGHRS and YFSETQ. DNA of the CDR3: TGCGCCAGCAGCGCCGGGGACACGTACAGCTCCTACGAGCAGTACTTC. Protein sequence: CASSAGDTYSSYEQYF.

The genes are TRBV19 and TRBJ1-1; D might be TRBD1 (6 bases). The CDR3 consists of 14 residues. Germline CDR1 reads LNHDA; CDR2 reads SQIVND (reference sequence). The V gene lost 6 bases and the J gene lost 0 bases, with 11 bases spanning the gap. DNA for the CDR3: TGTGCCAGTAGAATGGACAGTCTGAACACTGAAGCTTTCTTT. The encoded protein is CASRMDSLNTEAFF.

CDR3 in DNA: TGTGCCAGTAGTATAGATCTGGGGACTACAACTAATGAAAAACTGTTTTTT. Translation gives CASSIDLGTTTNEKLFF. The chain carries TRBV19 and TRBJ1-4; D perhaps matches TRBD1 (5 bases). Trimming shortened V by 0 bases and J by 0 bases, and 11 bases separated the two germline ends. Germline V CDR1 and CDR2: LNHDA, SQIVND (reference sequence). This CDR3 has 17 amino acids.